The clone carrying this T cell receptor (beta chain) occurred a few times. V was pared by 2 bases and J by 0 bases, with 10 bases between. Germline-derived CDR1 and CDR2 are MDHEN and SYDVKM. The CDR3 length is 15 residues. In the original analysis: Quantification of nucleated cells was approximated via reference gene primer amplification. Sequencing was performed with immunoSEQ multiplex PCR; in TCRdb, only in-frame clones are kept and a portion is missing. V and J calls plus clone size are reproduced from that table; the DNA served to infer D and trimming. The sample shows 200,000 to 250,000 clones, 88% of them seen only once. Resolution of symptoms, clearance, or two negative PCRs was present in recovered Cohort 3 donors. The data stem from a study of blood T cell repertoires in COVID-19. Study summary: PBMCs, B-cell-depleted T cells, or T cells were the source of the cDNA or gDNA that made up the material.

Sequenced: PBMCs or T cells enriched from blood (not recorded which). The V gene is TRBV28, the J gene TRBJ1-1; no firm D call. This clonotype was obtained from a woman in her thirties who had recovered from COVID-19. CDR3 region: CASSLHGAMNTEAFF. DNA for the CDR3: TGTGCCAGCAGTTTACATGGAGCCATGAACACTGAAGCTTTCTTT.